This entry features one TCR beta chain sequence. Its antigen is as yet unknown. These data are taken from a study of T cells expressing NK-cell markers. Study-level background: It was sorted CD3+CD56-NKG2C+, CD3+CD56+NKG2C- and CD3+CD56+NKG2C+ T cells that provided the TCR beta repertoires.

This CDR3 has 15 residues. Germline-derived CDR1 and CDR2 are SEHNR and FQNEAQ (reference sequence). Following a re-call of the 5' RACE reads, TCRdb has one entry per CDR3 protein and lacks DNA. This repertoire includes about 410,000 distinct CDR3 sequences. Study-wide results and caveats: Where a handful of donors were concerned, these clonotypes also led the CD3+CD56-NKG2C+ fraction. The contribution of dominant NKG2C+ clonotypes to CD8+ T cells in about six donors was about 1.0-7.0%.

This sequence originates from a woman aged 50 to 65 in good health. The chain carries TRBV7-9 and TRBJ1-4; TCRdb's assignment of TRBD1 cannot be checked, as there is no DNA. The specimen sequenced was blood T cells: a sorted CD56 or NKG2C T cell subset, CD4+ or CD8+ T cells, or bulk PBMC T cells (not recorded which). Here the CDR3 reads CASSLGQGGREKLFF.